This T cell receptor beta chain was captured by sequencing in a study of blood T cell repertoires in COVID-19. Looking at the study overall: The analysed material was cDNA or gDNA that came from T cells, B-cell-depleted T cells, or PBMCs.

Per the authors' pipeline: How many nucleated cells were present was estimated from reference gene primer amplification. Assay: immunoSEQ multiplex PCR; the TCRdb copy retains only in-frame clones and omits some. The V and J calls and the clone size are those of that table, but D and trimming were determined from the DNA. The data show 150,000 or so clones, about 86% seen once. The V end lost 6 bases, the J end lost 6 bases, and 17 bases lay between the germline ends. Germline assignment: CDR1 MDHEN and CDR2 SYDVKM. This CDR3 region has 15 residues. The material sequenced was peripheral blood. J is TRBJ2-2 and V is TRBV28, with D possibly being TRBD1 (7 bases). The TCR comes from a woman aged 55-70 years with acute or convalescent COVID-19. As DNA, the CDR3 is TGTGCCAGCAGGACTCCAGGGGGGCAGTCCGGGGAGCTGTTTTTT. Amino acid sequence: CASRTPGGQSGELFF.